In its sample, the clone carrying this T cell receptor (beta chain) was seen once. CDR1 is SEHNR and CDR2 is FQNEAQ in the germline V gene (reference sequence). The CDR3 extends over 14 amino acids. Trimming took 1 base from V and 7 from J, leaving 11 bases between them. cDNA reverse transcribed from extracted RNA served as the sequencing template. Clones were sequenced by immunoSEQ multiplex PCR, and TCRdb holds only the in-frame ones, with some missing. The sample has about 180,000 clones; 51% are singletons. This sample was taken from a study of CD8+ T cells in alopecia areata. Described treatment: oral pan-JAK inhibitor, 5-10 mg twice daily.

The receptor's source is a human donor with alopecia areata. V and J are TRBV7-9 and TRBJ1-5; D is undetermined. The sequencing here drew on CD8+ T cells sorted from blood, taken at week 52, from a patient treated with tofacitinib. The CDR3 DNA is TGTGCCAGCAGCTTAGGAGGGAATCGGCAGCCCCAGCATTTT. It codes for CASSLGGNRQPQHF.